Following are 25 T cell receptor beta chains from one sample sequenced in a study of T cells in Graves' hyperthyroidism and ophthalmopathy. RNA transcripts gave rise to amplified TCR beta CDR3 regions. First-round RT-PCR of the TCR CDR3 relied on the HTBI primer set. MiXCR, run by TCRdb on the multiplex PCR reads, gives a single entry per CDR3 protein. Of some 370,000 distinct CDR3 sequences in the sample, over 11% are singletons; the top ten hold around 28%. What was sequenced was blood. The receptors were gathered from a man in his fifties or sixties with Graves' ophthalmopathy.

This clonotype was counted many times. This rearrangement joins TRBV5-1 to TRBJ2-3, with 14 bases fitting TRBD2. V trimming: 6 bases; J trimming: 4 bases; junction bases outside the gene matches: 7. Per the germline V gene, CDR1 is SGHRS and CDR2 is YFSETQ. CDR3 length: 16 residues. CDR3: CASTRLAGGPADTQYF. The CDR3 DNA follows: TGCGCCAGCACCCGACTAGCGGGAGGGCCGGCAGATACGCAGTATTTT.

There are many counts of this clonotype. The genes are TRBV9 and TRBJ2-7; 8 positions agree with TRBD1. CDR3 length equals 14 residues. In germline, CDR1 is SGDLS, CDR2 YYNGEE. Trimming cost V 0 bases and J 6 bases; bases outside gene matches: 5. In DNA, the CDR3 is TGTGCCAGCAGCGTAGATCAGGGGGCGCGCGAGCAGTACTTC. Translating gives CASSVDQGAREQYF.

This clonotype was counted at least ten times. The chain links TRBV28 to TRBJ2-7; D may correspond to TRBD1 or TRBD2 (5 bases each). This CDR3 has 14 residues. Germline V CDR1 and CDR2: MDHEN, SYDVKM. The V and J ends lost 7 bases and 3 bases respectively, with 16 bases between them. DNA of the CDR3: TGTGCCAGCAACGTCCGGGACGCATACTACGAGCAGTACTTC. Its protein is CASNVRDAYYEQYF.

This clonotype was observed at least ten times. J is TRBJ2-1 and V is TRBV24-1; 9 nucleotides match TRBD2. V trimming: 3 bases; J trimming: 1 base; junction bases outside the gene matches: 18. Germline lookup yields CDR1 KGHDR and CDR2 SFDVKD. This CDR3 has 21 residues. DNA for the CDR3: TGTGCCACCAGTGATGTACACGCGCGTAGCGGGAGTCGAGGATCCTACAATGAGCAGTTCTTC. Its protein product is CATSDVHARSGSRGSYNEQFF.

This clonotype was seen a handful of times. The CDR3 nucleotides read TGTGCCAGCAGTTTAGCTCCAGGGGGTATCGGGGAGCTGTTTTTT. Amino acid sequence: CASSLAPGGIGELFF. V is TRBV12-3 or TRBV12-4 and J is TRBJ2-2, with TRBD1 matching 7 bases. The CDR3 runs 15 residues. After removal of 0 bases from V and 7 bases from J, the junction contained 5 bases not matched to a gene.

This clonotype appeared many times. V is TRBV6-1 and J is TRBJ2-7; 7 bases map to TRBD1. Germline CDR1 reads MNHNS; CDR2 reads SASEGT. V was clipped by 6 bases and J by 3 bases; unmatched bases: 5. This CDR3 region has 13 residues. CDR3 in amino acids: CASRVGTVYEQYF. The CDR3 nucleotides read TGTGCCAGCAGAGTAGGGACAGTCTACGAGCAGTACTTC.

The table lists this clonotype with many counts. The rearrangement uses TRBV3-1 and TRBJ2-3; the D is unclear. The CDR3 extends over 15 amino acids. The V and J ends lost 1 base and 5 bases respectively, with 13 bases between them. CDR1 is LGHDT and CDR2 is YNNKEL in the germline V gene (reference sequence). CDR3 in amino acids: CASSQVQFKGDTQYF. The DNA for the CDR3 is TGTGCCAGCAGCCAAGTCCAGTTCAAGGGAGATACGCAGTATTTT.

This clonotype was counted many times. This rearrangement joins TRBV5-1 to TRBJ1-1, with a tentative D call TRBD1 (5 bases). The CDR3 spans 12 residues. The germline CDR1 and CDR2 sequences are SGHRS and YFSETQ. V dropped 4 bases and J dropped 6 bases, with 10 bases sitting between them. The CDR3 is CASSQGPPEAFF. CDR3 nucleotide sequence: TGCGCCAGCAGCCAGGGTCCCCCTGAAGCTTTCTTT.

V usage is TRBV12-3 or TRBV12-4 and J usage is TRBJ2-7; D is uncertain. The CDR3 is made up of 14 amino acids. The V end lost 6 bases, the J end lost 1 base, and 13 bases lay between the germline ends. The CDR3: CASSVRTVSYEQYF. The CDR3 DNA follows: TGTGCCAGCAGCGTCCGGACCGTTTCCTACGAGCAGTACTTC.

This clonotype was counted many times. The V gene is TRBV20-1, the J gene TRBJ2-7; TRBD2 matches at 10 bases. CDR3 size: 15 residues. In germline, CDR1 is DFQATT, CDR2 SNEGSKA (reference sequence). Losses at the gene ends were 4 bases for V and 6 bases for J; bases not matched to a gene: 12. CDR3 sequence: CSAKSNLAGEPEQYF. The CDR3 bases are TGCAGTGCTAAATCAAACCTAGCGGGAGAACCCGAGCAGTACTTC.

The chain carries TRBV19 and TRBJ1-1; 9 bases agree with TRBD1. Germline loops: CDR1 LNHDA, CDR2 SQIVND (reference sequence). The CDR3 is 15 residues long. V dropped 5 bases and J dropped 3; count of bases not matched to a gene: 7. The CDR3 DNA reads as TGTGCCAGTAGTTCCTGGGACAGGGCGGACACTGAAGCTTTCTTT. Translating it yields CASSSWDRADTEAFF. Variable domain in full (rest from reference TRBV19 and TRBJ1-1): DGGITQSPKYLFRKEGQNVTLSCEQNLNHDAMYWYRQDPGQGLRLIYYSQIVNDFQKGDIAEGYSVSREKKESFPLTVTSAQKNPTAFYLCASSSWDRADTEAFFGQGTRLTVV.

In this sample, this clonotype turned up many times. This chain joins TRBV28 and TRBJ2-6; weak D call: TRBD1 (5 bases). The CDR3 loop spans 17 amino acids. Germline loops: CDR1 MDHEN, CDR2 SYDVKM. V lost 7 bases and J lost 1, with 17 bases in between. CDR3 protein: CASTLPGLGSGANVLTF. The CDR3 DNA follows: TGTGCCAGCACCCTTCCAGGGTTGGGGTCTGGGGCCAACGTCCTGACTTTC.

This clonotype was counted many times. As DNA, the CDR3 is TGTGCCAGCTCACCGCAGACCGGGACTAGCGGCACAGATACGCAGTATTTT. It translates to CASSPQTGTSGTDTQYF. The V and J genes are TRBV18 and TRBJ2-3, with 10 positions matching TRBD2. V shed 3 bases, J shed 1 base, and the junction held 7 bases outside the gene matches. The CDR3 covers 17 residues. CDR1 and CDR2 (germline): KGHSH, LQKENI.

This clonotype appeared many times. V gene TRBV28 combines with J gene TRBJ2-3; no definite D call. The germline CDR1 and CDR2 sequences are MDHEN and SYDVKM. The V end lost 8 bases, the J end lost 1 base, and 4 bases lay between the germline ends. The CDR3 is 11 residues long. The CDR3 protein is CASGGTDTQYF. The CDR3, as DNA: TGTGCCAGCGGGGGCACAGATACGCAGTATTTT.

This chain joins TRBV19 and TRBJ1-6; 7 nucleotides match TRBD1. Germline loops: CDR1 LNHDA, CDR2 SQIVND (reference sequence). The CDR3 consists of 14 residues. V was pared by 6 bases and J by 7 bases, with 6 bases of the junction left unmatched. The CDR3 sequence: CASRDRAGNSPLHF. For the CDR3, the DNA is TGTGCCAGTAGAGACAGGGCGGGGAATTCACCCCTCCACTTT.

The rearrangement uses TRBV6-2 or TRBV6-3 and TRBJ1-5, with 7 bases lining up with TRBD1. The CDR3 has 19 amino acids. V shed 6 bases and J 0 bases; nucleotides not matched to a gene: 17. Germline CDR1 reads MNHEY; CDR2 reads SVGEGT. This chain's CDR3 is CASRTPNRQGRNSNQPQHF. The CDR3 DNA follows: TGTGCCAGCAGGACCCCTAATCGACAGGGAAGGAATAGCAATCAGCCCCAGCATTTT.

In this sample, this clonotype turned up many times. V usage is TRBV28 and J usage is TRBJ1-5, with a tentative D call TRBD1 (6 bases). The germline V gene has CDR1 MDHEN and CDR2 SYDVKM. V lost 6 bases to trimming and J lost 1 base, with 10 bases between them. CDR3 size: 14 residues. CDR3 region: CASRSGASNQPQHF. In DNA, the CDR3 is TGTGCCAGCAGATCAGGGGCGAGCAATCAGCCCCAGCATTTT. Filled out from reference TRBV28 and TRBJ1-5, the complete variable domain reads DVKVTQSSRYLVKRTGEKVFLECVQDMDHENMFWYRQDPGLGLRLIYFSYDVKMKEKGDIPEGYSVSREKKERFSLILESASTNQTSMYLCASRSGASNQPQHFGDGTRLSIL.

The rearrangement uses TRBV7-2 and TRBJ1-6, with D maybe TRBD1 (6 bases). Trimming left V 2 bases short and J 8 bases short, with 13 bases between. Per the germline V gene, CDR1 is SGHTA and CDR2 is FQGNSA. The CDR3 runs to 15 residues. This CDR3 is CASSLRGSFDSPLHF. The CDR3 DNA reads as TGTGCCAGCAGCTTAAGGGGGAGTTTCGATTCACCCCTCCACTTT. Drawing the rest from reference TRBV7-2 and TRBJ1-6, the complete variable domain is GAGVSQSPSNKVTEKGKDVELRCDPISGHTALYWYRQSLGQGLEFLIYFQGNSAPDKSGLPSDRFSAERTGGSVSTLTIQRTQQEDSAVYLCASSLRGSFDSPLHFGNGTRLTVT.

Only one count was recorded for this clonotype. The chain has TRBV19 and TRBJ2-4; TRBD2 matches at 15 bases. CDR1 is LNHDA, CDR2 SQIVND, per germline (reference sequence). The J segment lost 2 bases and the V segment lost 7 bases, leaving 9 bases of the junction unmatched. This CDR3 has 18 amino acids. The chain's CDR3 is CASTPGLAGGTSKNIQYF. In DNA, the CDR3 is TGTGCCAGTACCCCGGGACTAGCGGGAGGTACGTCCAAAAACATTCAGTACTTC. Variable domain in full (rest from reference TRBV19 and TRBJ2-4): DGGITQSPKYLFRKEGQNVTLSCEQNLNHDAMYWYRQDPGQGLRLIYYSQIVNDFQKGDIAEGYSVSREKKESFPLTVTSAQKNPTAFYLCASTPGLAGGTSKNIQYFGAGTRLSVL.

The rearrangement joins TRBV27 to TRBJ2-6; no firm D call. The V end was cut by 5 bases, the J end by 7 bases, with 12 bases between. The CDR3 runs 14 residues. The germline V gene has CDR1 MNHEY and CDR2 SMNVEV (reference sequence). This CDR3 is CASSSRSRANVLTF. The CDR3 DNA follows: TGTGCCAGCAGTAGTAGATCTCGAGCCAACGTCCTGACTTTC.

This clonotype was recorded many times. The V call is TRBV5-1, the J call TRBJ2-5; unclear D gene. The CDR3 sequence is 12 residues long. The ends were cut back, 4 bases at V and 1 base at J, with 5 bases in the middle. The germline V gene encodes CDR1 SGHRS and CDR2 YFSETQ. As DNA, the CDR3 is TGCGCCAGCAGCGGCTCCCAAGAGACCCAGTACTTC. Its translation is CASSGSQETQYF.

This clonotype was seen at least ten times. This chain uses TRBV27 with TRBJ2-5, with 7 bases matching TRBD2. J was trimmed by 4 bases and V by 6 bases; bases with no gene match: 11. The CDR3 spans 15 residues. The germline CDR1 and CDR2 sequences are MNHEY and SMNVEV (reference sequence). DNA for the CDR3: TGTGCCAGCAGCCAAGGAGTGGGAGGGGTAGAGACCCAGTACTTC. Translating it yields CASSQGVGGVETQYF.

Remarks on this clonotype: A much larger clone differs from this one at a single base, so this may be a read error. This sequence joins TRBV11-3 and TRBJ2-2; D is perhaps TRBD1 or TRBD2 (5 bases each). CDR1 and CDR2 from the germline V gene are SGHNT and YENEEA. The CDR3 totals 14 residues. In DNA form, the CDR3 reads TGTGCCAGCAGCTTCTCAGGGAACACCGGGGAGCCGTTTTTT. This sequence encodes CASSFSGNTGEPFF. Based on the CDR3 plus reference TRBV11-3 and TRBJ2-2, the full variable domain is EAGVVQSPRYKIIEKKQPVAFWCNPISGHNTLYWYLQNLGQGPELLIRYENEEAVDDSQLPKDRFSAERLKGVDSTLKIQPAELGDSAVYLCASSFSGNTGEPFFGEGSRLTVL.

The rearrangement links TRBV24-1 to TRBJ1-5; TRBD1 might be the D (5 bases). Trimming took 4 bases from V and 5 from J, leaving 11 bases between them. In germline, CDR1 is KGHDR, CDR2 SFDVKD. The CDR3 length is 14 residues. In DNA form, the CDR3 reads TGTGCCACCAGTGACCACAGGTCCCATCAGCCCCAGCATTTT. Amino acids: CATSDHRSHQPQHF.

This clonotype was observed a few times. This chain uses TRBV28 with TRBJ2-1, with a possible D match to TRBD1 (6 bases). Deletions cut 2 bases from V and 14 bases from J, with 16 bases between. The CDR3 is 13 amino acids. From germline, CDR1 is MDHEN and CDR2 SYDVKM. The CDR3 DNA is TGTGCCAGCAGTTTAGACCCCTCCAGGGGTGAGTTCTTC. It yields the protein CASSLDPSRGEFF.